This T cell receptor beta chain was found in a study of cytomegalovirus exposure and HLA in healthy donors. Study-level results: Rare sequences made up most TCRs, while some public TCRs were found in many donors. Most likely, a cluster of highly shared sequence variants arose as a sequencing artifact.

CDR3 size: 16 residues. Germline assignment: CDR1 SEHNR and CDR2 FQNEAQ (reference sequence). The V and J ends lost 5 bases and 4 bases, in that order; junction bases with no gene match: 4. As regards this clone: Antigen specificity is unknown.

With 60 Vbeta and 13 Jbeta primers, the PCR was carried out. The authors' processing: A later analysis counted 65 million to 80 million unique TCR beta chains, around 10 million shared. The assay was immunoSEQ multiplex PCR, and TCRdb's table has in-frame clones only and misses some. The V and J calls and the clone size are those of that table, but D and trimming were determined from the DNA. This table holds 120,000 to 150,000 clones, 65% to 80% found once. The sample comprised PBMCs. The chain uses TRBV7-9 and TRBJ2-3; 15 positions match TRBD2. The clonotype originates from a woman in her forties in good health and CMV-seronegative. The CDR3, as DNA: TGTGCCAGCAGCCGGGGACTAGCGGGAGGCGCAGATACGCAGTATTTT. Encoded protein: CASSRGLAGGADTQYF.